This paragraph reports one T cell receptor (beta chain). Its specificity is unknown. The data derive from a study of shared clonotypes between healthy human individuals. Study-level points and caveats: With few donors, the genetic and exposure-history diversity represented was limited.

J gave up 5 bases and V 4 bases, and 11 bases lay outside the gene matches. The CDR3 is 16 amino acids. Germline V gene sequence: CDR1 SGHRS, CDR2 YFSETQ. The assay was immunoSEQ multiplex PCR, and TCRdb's table has in-frame clones only and misses some. The sample holds a few million clones; approximately 93% are singletons and the top ten take 0.39%. Source material: naive CD4+ T cells from PBMCs. Subset: CD45RA+ positively selected. V gene TRBV5-1 combines with J gene TRBJ1-1; 10 bases match TRBD1. This receptor was obtained from a man between 18 and 29 years old in good health. Some clones in this sample may be carry-over from other donors' samples. Here the CDR3 reads CASSLDRGRGVTEAFF. In DNA form, the CDR3 reads TGCGCCAGCAGCCTGGACAGGGGGAGAGGTGTGACTGAAGCTTTCTTT. Combining the CDR3 with reference TRBV5-1 and TRBJ1-1 gives the whole variable domain KAGVTQTPRYLIKTRGQQVTLSCSPISGHRSVSWYQQTPGQGLQFLFEYFSETQRNKGNFPGRFSGRQFSNSRSEMNVSTLELGDSALYLCASSLDRGRGVTEAFFGQGTRLTVV.